This T cell receptor (beta chain) came from a study of blood T cell repertoires in COVID-19. Under the authors' procedure: By means of reference gene primer amplification, nucleated cell counts were estimated. Sequencing was performed with immunoSEQ multiplex PCR; in TCRdb, only in-frame clones are kept and a portion is missing. V, J and clone size are those of that table, while D and trimming were read from the DNA. The data show about 250,000 clones, with 80% to 90% seen just once and under 4.5% held by the top ten. J lost 6 bases, V lost 6 bases, and 11 bases had no gene match. The CDR3 loop spans 15 amino acids. The germline V gene encodes CDR1 MDHEN and CDR2 SYDVKM. This clone turned up a few times.

The sequence derives from a man between 50 and 59 years old with acute or convalescent COVID-19. This chain links TRBV28 with TRBJ1-5, with 7 bases fitting TRBD1. The sequenced sample consisted of peripheral blood. Here the CDR3 DNA reads TGTGCCAGCAGCCCTGGACAGGTCTTTGGTCAGCCCCAGCATTTT. Protein: CASSPGQVFGQPQHF.